The present T cell receptor (beta chain) was sequenced within a study of cytomegalovirus exposure and HLA in healthy donors. This table comes from immunoSEQ multiplex PCR, and its TCRdb copy is limited to in-frame clones, with some not included. Among tens of thousands of clones listed, almost 85% were seen once. Turning to this clone: Its cognate antigen is unknown.

Per the germline V gene, CDR1 is MNHNS and CDR2 is SASEGT. Trimming shortened V by 11 bases and J by 6 bases, and 22 bases separated the two germline ends. The CDR3 loop spans 15 amino acids. Regarding the study as a whole: Diagnosis of cytomegalovirus status made by the classifier reportedly showed high specificity and sensitivity. The dataset shows that most TCR sequences were rare, while some public TCRs occurred in many donors. The study listed under 200 cytomegalovirus-associated TCR beta chains.

The donors were in the roughly 110-subject validation cohort; that cohort was separate from the roughly 620-subject first cohort. The TCR was taken from a young woman in good health and CMV-seropositive. This sequence joins TRBV6-1 and TRBJ2-2; no definite D call. The specimen was PBMCs. DNA of the CDR3: TGTGCCGCCACAACCGCTCCGGCCGGAGCCGGGGAGCTGTTTTTT. Its protein product is CAATTAPAGAGELFF.